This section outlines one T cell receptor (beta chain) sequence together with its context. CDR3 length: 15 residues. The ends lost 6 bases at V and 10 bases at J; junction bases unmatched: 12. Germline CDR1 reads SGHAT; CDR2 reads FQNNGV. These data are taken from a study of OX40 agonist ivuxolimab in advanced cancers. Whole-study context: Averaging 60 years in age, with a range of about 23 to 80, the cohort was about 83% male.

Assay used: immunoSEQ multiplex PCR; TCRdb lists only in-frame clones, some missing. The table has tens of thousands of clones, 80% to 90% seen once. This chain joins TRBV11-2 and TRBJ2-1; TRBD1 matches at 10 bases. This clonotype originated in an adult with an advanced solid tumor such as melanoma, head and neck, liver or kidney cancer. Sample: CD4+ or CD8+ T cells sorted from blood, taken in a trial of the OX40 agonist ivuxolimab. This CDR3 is CASSPLGTGAWEQFF. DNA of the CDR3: TGTGCCAGCAGTCCCCTCGGGACAGGGGCCTGGGAGCAGTTCTTC.